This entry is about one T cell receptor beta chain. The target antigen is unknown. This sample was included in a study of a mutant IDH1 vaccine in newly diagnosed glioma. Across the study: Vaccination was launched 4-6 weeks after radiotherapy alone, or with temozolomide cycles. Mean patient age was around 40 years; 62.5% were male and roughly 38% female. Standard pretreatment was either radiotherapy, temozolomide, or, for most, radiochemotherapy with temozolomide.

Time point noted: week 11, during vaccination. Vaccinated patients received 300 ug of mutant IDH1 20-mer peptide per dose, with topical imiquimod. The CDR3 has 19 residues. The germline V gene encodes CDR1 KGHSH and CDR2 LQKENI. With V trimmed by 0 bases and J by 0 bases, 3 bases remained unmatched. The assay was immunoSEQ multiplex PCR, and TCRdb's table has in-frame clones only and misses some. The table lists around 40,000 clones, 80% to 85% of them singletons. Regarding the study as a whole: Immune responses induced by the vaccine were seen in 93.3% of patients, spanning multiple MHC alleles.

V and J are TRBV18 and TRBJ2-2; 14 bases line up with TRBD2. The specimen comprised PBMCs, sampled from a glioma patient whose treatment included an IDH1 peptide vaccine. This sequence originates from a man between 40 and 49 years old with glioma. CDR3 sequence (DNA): TGTGCCAGCTCACCACCGGGACTAGCGGGAGTAGCGAACACCGGGGAGCTGTTTTTT. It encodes CASSPPGLAGVANTGELFF.